This T cell receptor beta chain is drawn from a study of T cells in Graves' hyperthyroidism and ophthalmopathy. Template material for amplifying TCR beta CDR3 regions consisted of RNA transcripts. The HTBI set primed first-round TCR CDR3 RT-PCR. One entry per CDR3 protein, called by TCRdb with MiXCR from the multiplex PCR reads. This table holds hundreds of thousands of distinct CDR3 sequences, around 15% found once. Trimming removed 3 bases from V and 6 bases from J, with 14 bases in between. Germline V gene lookup returns CDR1 SGHVS and CDR2 FNYEAQ. The CDR3 is 15 amino acids. The source is a woman aged 18-29 years with Graves' hyperthyroidism. The sequencing sample was made of blood. The gene calls are TRBV7-6 and TRBJ2-2; no reliable D call. CDR3 in amino acids: CASSFGTPRPGELFF. CDR3 nucleotide sequence: TGTGCCAGCAGCTTCGGCACCCCTCGGCCCGGGGAGCTGTTTTTT.